This TCR beta chain was recorded in a study of shared clonotypes between healthy human individuals. Study-wide points: Of the naive CD4 clonotypes, roughly 5% were shared across several donors.

The CDR3 runs to 16 residues. Germline V CDR1 and CDR2: MNHEY, SMNVEV (reference sequence). Trimming took 5 bases from V and 0 from J, leaving 16 bases between them. On this clone: Its antigen is still unknown.

Terminally differentiated effector memory CD45RA+ cells were excluded from the naive CD8 cells, which were CD45RO-negative and positively selected for CCR7. All donors qualified as healthy HIV-negative adults and had experienced no recent acute infections or vaccinations. This table comes from immunoSEQ multiplex PCR, and its TCRdb copy is limited to in-frame clones, with some not included. The sample includes some 2,000,000 clones, about 94% seen only once; the top ten take 1% to 1.3%. This receptor was taken from a young man in good health. Sequenced input: naive CD8+ T cells sorted from blood. The V and J genes are TRBV27 and TRBJ2-5; unclear D gene. As DNA, the CDR3 is TGTGCCAGCAGTGAAACCCATACTCTCTACCAAGAGACCCAGTACTTC. This codes for CASSETHTLYQETQYF.